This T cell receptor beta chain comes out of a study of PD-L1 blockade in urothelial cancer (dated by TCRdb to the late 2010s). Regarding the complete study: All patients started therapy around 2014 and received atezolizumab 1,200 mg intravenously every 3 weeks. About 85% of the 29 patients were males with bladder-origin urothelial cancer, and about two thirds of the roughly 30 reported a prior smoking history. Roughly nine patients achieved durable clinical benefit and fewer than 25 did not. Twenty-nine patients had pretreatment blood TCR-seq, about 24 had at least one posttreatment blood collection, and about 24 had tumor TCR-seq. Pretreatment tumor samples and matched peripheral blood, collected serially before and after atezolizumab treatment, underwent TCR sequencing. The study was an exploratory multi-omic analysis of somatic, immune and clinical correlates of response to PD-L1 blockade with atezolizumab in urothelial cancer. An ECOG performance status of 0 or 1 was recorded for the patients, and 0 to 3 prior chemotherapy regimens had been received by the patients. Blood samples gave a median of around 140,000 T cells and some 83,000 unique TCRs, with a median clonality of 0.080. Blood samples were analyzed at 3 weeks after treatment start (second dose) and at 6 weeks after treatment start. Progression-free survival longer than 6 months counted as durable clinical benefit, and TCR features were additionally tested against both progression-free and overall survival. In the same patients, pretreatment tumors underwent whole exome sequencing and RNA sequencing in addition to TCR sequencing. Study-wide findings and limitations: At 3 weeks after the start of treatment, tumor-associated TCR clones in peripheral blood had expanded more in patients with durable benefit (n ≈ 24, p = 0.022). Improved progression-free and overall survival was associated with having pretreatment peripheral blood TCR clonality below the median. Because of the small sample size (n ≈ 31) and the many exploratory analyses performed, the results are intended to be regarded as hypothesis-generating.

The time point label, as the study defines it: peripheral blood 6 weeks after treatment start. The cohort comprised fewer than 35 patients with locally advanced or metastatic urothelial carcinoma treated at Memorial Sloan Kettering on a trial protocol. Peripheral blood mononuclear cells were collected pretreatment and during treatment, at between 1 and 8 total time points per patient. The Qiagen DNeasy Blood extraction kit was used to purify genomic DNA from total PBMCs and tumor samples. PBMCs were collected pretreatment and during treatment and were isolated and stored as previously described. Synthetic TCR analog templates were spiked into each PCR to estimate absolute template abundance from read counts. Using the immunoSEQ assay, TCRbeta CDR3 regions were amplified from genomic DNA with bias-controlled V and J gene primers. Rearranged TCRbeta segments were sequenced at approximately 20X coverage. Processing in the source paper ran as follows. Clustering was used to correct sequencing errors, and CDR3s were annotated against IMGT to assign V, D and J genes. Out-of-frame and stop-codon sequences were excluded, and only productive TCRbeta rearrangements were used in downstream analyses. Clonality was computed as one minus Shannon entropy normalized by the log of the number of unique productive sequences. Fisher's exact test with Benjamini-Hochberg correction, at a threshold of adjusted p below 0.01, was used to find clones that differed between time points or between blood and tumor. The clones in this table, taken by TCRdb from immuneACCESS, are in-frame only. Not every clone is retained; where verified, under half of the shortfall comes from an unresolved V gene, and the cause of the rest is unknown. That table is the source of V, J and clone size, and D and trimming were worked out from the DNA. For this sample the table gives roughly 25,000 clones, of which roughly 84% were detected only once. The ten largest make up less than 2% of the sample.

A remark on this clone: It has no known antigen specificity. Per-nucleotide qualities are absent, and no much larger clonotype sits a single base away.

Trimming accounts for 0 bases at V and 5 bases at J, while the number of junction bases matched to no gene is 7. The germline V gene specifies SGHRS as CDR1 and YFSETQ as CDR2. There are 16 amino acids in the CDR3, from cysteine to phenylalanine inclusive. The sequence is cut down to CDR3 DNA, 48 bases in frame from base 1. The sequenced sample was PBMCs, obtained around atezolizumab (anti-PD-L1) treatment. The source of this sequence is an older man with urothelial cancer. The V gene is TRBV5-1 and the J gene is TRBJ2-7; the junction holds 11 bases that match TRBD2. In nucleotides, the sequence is TGCGCCAGCAGCTTGGTTAGCGGGAGGGTTGGAGACGAGCAGTACTTC. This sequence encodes CASSLVSGRVGDEQYF.